The TCR beta chain under discussion was sequenced for a study of cytomegalovirus exposure and HLA in healthy donors. Study details: Assignment to the Caucasian-associated ancestry cluster applied to more than 75% of the approximately 400 genotyped donors. Study results and limitations: Accurate prediction of most subjects' HLA-A and HLA-B alleles from TCR beta sequences was reported. An analysis that was carried out later associated fewer than 20,000 TCR beta sequences with HLA alleles at 0.05 false discovery rate.

Primers for the PCR totalled 60 Vbeta and 13 Jbeta. Repertoires were generated with immunoSEQ multiplex PCR, while TCRdb's copy carries only in-frame clones and drops some. The sample holds 150,000 to 180,000 clones, about 74% seen once. A remark on this clone: Its antigen is not identified.

Trimming removed 9 bases from V and 9 bases from J; junction bases left unmatched: 13. The CDR3 is 16 residues long. Per the germline V gene, CDR1 is LNHNV and CDR2 is YYDKDF (reference sequence). The specimen was PBMCs. The receptor was isolated from a woman aged 40-49 years in good health and CMV-seronegative. The chain carries TRBV15 and TRBJ1-6; 11 bases line up with TRBD1. This chain's CDR3 is CATQRVSGTGGSPLHF. In DNA form, the CDR3 reads TGTGCCACACAGCGGGTATCGGGGACAGGGGGTTCACCCCTCCACTTT.